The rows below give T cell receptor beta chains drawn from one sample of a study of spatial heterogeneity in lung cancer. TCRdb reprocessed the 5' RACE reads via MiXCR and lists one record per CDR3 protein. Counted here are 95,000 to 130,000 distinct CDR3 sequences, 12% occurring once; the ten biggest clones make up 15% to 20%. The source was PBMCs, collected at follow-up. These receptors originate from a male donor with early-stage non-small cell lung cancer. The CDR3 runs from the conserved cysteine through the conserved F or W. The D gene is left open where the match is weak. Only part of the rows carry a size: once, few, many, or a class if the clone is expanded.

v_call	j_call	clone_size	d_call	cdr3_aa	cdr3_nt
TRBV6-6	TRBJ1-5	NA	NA	CASSPGQSEANQHF	TGTGCCAGCAGCCCCGGGCAGTCGGAGGCTAACCAGCATTTT
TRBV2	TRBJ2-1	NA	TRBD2	CASRKLAGDSYNEQFF	TGTGCCAGCAGGAAACTAGCGGGCGACTCCTACAATGAGCAGTTCTTC
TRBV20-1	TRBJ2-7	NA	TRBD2	CSARTAGGSYEQYF	TGCAGTGCTAGAACAGCGGGGGGCTCCTACGAGCAGTACTTC
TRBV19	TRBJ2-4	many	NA	CASSEQAPNRKNIQYF	TGTGCCAGTAGTGAGCAGGCTCCTAATCGTAAAAACATTCAGTACTTC
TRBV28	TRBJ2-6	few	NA	CASRRYLGAGANVLTF	TGTGCCAGCAGACGATACCTGGGGGCTGGGGCCAACGTCCTGACTTTC
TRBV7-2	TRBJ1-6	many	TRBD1	CASSLGQGAPPVSPLHF	TGTGCCAGCAGCTTAGGACAGGGGGCGCCGCCAGTCTCACCCCTCCACTTT
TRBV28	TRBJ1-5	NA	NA	CASSTQGSQHF	TGTGCCAGCAGTACTCAGGGTTCCCAGCATTTT
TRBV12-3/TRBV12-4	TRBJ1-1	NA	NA	CASTLNRDLEAFF	TGTGCCAGCACCCTCAACCGGGACCTTGAAGCTTTCTTT
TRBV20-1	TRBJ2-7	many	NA	CSARGAVASYEQYF	TGCAGTGCTAGAGGGGCGGTTGCCTCCTACGAGCAGTACTTC
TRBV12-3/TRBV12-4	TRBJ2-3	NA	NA	CASSLGMGAGSTDTQYF	TGTGCCAGCAGTTTGGGGATGGGGGCTGGGAGCACAGATACGCAGTATTTT
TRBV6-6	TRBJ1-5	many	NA	CASSYRDQPQHF	TGTGCCAGCAGTTACAGGGATCAGCCCCAGCATTTT
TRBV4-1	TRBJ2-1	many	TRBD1	CASSPEETGVMNEQFF	TGCGCCAGCAGCCCAGAAGAGACAGGGGTGATGAATGAGCAGTTCTTC
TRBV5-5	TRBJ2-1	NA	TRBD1	CASSLTGTGNNEQFF	TGTGCCAGCAGCCTAACCGGGACAGGGAACAATGAGCAGTTCTTC
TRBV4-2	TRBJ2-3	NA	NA	CASSRLSRGGGDTQYF	TGTGCCAGCAGCCGCTTGTCGAGAGGGGGGGGAGATACGCAGTATTTT
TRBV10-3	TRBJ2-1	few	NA	CAIRGSDRLQFF	TGTGCCATCAGAGGATCGGACAGACTGCAGTTCTTC
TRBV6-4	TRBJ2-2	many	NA	CASSEDIFSGELFF	TGTGCCAGCAGTGAGGACATTTTTTCCGGGGAGCTGTTTTTT
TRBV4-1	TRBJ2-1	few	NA	CASSQGIGVNEQFF	TGCGCCAGCAGCCAAGGGATAGGGGTTAATGAGCAGTTCTTC
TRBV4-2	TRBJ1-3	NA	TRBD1	CASSRGQSGNTIYF	TGTGCCAGCAGCCGGGGACAGTCTGGAAACACCATATATTTT
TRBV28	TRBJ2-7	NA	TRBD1	CASSSPQGAGEQYF	TGTGCCAGCAGTTCTCCTCAGGGGGCTGGCGAGCAGTACTTC
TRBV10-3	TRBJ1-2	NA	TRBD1	CAISERTGSDTF	TGTGCCATCAGTGAGAGGACAGGGTCAGACACCTTC
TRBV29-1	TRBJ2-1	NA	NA	CSVEGGRLGQFF	TGCAGCGTTGAAGGAGGCCGTCTGGGGCAGTTCTTC
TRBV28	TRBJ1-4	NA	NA	CDSRGPLVIRRLFF	TGTGACAGCAGAGGACCCCTCGTGATTCGGAGACTGTTTTTT
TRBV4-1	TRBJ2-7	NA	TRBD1	CASSQGQGTSYEQYF	TGCGCCAGCAGCCAAGGACAGGGGACCTCCTACGAGCAGTACTTC
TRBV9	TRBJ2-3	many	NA	CASSVDLGGRGTDTQYF	TGTGCCAGCAGCGTAGATTTGGGGGGACGGGGCACAGATACGCAGTATTTT
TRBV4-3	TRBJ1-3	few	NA	CASSQALGFGGNTIYF	TGCGCCAGCAGCCAAGCTCTGGGGTTTGGTGGAAACACCATATATTTT
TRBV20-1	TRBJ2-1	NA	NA	CSAPKVNEQFF	TGCAGTGCTCCCAAAGTCAATGAGCAGTTCTTC
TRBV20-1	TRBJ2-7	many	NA	CSARASNRVSYEQYF	TGCAGTGCTAGAGCTAGTAACAGGGTATCCTACGAGCAGTACTTC
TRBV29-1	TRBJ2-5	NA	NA	CSAGQSYQETQYF	TGCAGCGCCGGACAGTCGTACCAAGAGACCCAGTACTTC
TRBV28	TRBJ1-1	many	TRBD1	CASRTTGANTEAFF	TGTGCCAGCAGAACGACAGGGGCGAACACTGAAGCTTTCTTT